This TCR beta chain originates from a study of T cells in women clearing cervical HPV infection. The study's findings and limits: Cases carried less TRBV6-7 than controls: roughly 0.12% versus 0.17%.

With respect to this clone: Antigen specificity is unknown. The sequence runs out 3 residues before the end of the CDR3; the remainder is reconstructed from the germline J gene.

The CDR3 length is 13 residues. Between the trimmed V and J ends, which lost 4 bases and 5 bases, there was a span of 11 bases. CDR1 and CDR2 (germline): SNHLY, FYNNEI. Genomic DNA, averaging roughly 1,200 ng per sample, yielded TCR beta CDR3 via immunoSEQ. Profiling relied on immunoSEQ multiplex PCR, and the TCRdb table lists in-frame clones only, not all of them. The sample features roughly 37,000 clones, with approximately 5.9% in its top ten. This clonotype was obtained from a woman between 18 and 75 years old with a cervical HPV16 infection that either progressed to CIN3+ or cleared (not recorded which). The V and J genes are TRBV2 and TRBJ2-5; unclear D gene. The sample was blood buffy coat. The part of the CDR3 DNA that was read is TGTGCCAGCAGTGGGCAGGTAGAGGAGACC. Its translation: CASSGQVEET. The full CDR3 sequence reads CASSGQVEETQYF.